The clone carrying this T cell receptor beta chain was counted between two and nine times. Some clones are missing from TCRdb's copy, which holds only in-frame ones; the method was immunoSEQ multiplex PCR. Of tens of thousands of clones in the sample, approximately 80% were seen once. The source of the sample is a study of blood T cell repertoires in COVID-19. In the study overall: Acute and convalescent COVID-19 samples came from the United States, Italy and Spain. T cells, B-cell-depleted T cells, or PBMCs provided the cDNA or gDNA that served as material.

The source of this sequence is a man aged 70-80 years with active or convalescent COVID-19. Sequencing was done on a sample of peripheral blood.

The CDR3 region has the DNA TGCAGTGCTAGTCCCTGGGAAGCGGGGGGGCGGCGGGGCACAGATACGCAGTATTTT. Amino acid sequence: CSASPWEAGGRRGTDTQYF. This rearrangement joins TRBV20-1 to TRBJ2-3; 10 bases are shared with TRBD2. Trimming at V came to 3 bases and at J to 1 base, leaving 16 bases not matched to a gene. The germline V gene has CDR1 DFQATT and CDR2 SNEGSKA (reference sequence). This CDR3 has 19 amino acids.